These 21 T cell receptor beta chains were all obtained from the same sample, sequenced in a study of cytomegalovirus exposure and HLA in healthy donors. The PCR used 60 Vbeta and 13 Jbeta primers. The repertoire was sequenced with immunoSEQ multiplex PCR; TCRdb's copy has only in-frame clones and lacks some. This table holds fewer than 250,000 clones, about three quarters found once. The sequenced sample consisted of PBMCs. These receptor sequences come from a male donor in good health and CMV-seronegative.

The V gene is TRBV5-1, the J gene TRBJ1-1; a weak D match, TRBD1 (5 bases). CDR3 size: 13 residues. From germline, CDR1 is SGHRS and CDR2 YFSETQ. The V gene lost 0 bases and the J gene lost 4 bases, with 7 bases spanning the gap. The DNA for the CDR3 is TGCGCCAGCAGCTTGGAAGGGGTCACTGAAGCTTTCTTT. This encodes CASSLEGVTEAFF. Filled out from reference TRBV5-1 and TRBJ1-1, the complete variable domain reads KAGVTQTPRYLIKTRGQQVTLSCSPISGHRSVSWYQQTPGQGLQFLFEYFSETQRNKGNFPGRFSGRQFSNSRSEMNVSTLELGDSALYLCASSLEGVTEAFFGQGTRLTVV.

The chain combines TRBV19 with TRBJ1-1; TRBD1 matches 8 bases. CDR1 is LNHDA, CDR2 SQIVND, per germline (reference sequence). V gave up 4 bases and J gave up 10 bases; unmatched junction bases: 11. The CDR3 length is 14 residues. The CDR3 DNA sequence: TGTGCCAGTAGTAGACCGACAGGGGCGCTGGGAGCTTTCTTT. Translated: CASSRPTGALGAFF.

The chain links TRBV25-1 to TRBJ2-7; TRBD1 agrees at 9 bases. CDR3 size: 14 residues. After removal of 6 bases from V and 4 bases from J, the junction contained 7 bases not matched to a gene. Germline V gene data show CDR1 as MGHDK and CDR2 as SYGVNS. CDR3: CASRTDRGGYEQYF. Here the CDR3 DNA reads TGTGCCAGCAGGACGGACAGGGGAGGGTACGAGCAGTACTTC.

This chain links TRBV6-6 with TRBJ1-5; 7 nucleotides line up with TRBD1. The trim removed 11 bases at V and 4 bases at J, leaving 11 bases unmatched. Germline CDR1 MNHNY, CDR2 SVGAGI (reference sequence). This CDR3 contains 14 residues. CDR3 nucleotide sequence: TGTGCCGGGAAGGAGACAGGGAGAAATCAGCCCCAGCATTTT. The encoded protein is CAGKETGRNQPQHF.

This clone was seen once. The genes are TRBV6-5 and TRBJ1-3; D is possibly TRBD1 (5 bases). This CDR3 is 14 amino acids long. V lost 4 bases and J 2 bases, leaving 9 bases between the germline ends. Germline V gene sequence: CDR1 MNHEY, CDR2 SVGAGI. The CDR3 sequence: CASSFRVPGNTIYF. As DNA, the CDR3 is TGTGCCAGCAGTTTCAGGGTTCCTGGAAACACCATATATTTT.

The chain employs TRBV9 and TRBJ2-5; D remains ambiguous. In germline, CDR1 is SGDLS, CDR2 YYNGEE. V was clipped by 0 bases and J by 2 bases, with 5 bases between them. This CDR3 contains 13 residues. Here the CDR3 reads CASSVALQETQYF. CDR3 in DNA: TGTGCCAGCAGCGTAGCTCTTCAAGAGACCCAGTACTTC.

The CDR3 is CASNELGGTEAFF. The CDR3 region has the DNA TGTGCCAGCAACGAGTTGGGGGGCACTGAAGCTTTCTTT. The chain couples TRBV7-2 to TRBJ1-1; D is perhaps TRBD1 (5 bases). The V end was cut by 7 bases, the J end by 4 bases, with 13 bases between. The germline gives CDR1 SGHTA, CDR2 FQGNSA. The CDR3 is 13 residues long.

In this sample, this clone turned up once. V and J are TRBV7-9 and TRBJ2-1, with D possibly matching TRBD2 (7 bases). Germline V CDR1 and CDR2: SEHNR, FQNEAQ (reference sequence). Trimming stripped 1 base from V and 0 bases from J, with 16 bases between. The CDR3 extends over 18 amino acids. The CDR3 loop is CASSLVLRGPSSYNEQFF. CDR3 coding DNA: TGTGCCAGCAGCTTAGTGTTGCGGGGGCCAAGCTCCTACAATGAGCAGTTCTTC.

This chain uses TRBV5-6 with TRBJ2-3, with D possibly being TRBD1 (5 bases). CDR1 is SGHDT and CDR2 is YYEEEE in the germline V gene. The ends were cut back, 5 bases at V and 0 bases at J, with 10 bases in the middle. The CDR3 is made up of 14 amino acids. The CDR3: CASRRQPSTDTQYF. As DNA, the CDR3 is TGTGCCAGCAGACGACAGCCTAGCACAGATACGCAGTATTTT.

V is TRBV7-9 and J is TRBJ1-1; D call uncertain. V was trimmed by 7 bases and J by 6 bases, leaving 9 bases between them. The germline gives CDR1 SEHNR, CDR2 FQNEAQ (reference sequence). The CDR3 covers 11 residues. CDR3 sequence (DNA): TGTGCCAGCACCCCGGGTGCTGAAGCTTTCTTT. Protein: CASTPGAEAFF. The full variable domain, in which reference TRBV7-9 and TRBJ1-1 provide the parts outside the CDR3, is DTGVSQNPRHKITKRGQNVTFRCDPISEHNRLYWYRQTLGQGPEFLTYFQNEAQLEKSRLLSDRFSAERPKGSFSTLEIQRTEQGDSAMYLCASTPGAEAFFGQGTRLTVV.

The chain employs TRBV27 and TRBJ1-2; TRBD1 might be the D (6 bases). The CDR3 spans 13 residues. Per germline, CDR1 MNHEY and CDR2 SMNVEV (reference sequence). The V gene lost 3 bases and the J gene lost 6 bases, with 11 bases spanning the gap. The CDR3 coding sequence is TGTGCCAGCAGTTTCAGGGGCGTTGATGGCTACACCTTC. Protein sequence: CASSFRGVDGYTF.

In nucleotides, the CDR3 is TGTGCCAGCAGCTTAGCCTCTCCGCGGGAGTTAGATACGCAGTATTTT. This gives the protein CASSLASPRELDTQYF. The gene calls are TRBV7-6 and TRBJ2-3; 7 nucleotides line up with TRBD2. V shed 0 bases, J shed 5 bases, and the junction held 8 bases outside the gene matches. CDR3 size: 16 residues. Germline V gives CDR1 SGHVS, CDR2 FNYEAQ.

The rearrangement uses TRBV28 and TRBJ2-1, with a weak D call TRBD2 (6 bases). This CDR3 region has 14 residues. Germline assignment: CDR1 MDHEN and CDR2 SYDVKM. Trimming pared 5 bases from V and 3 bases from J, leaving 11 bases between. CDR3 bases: TGTGCCAGCAGTGCCCGGGAGTACTACAATGAGCAGTTCTTC. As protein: CASSAREYYNEQFF.

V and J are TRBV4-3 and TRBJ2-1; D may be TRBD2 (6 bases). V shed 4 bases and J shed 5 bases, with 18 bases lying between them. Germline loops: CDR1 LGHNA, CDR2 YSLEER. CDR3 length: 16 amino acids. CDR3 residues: CASSLSRDLRDNEQFF. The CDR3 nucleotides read TGCGCCAGCAGCCTGTCCCGGGACTTGAGAGACAATGAGCAGTTCTTC.

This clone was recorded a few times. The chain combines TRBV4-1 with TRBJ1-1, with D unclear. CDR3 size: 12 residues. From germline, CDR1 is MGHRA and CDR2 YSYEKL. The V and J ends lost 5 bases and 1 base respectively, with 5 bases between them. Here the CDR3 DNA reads TGCGCCAGCAGCTTGAGGAACACTGAAGCTTTCTTT. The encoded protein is CASSLRNTEAFF.

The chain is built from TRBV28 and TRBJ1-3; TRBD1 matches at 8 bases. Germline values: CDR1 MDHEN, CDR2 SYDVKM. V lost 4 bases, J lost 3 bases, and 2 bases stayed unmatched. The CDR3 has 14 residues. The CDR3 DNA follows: TGTGCCAGCAGTTCCGGACAGGGTGGAAACACCATATATTTT. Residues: CASSSGQGGNTIYF.

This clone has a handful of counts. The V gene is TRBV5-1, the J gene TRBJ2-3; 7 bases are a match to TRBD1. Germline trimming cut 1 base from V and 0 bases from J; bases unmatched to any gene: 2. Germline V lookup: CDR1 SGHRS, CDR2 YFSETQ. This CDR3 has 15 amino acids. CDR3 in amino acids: CASSLPGGSTDTQYF. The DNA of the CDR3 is TGCGCCAGCAGCTTGCCAGGGGGAAGCACAGATACGCAGTATTTT.

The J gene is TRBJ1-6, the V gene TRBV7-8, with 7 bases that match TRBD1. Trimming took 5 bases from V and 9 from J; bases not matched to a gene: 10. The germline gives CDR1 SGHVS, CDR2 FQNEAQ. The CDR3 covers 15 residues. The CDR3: CASSPTTGKGSPLHF. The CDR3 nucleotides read TGTGCCAGCAGCCCTACGACAGGGAAGGGTTCACCCCTCCACTTT.

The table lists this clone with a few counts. The DNA for the CDR3 is TGTGCCAGCTCACCGGCGGGGGAGCAGTACTTC. Protein product: CASSPAGEQYF. The chain combines TRBV18 with TRBJ2-7; weak D call: TRBD2 (6 bases). CDR1 is KGHSH and CDR2 is LQKENI in the germline V gene. The CDR3 sequence is 11 residues long. Between the trimmed V and J ends, which lost 3 bases and 7 bases, there was a span of 7 bases.

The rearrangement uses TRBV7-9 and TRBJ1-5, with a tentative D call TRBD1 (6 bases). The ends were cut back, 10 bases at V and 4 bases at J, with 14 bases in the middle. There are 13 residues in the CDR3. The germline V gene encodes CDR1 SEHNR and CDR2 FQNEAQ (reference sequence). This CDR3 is CAITRDTNQPQHF. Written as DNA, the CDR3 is TGTGCCATAACCAGGGACACAAATCAGCCCCAGCATTTT. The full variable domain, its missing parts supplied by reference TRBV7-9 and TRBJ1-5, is DTGVSQNPRHKITKRGQNVTFRCDPISEHNRLYWYRQTLGQGPEFLTYFQNEAQLEKSRLLSDRFSAERPKGSFSTLEIQRTEQGDSAMYLCAITRDTNQPQHFGDGTRLSIL.

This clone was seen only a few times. The CDR3 coding sequence is TGTGCCAGCAGCACGACAGGATACGAGCAGTACTTC. Protein: CASSTTGYEQYF. The gene calls are TRBV7-9 and TRBJ2-7, with D possibly TRBD1 on 6 matching bases. The CDR3 totals 12 residues. Trimming removed 5 bases from V and 4 bases from J, with 9 bases in between. Germline V gene lookup returns CDR1 SEHNR and CDR2 FQNEAQ (reference sequence).